The clone carrying this T cell receptor (beta chain) has only a few counts. Its specificity is not known. Trimming removed 8 bases from V and 2 bases from J, with 13 bases in between. CDR3 length: 14 amino acids. CDR1 is SGHTA, CDR2 FQGTGA, per germline. Libraries were prepared by immunoSEQ multiplex PCR; TCRdb keeps only in-frame clonotypes and omits some of them. The sample lists approximately 470,000 clones; around 73% were seen once. These data are taken from a study of shared clonotypes between healthy human individuals. Overall study results and limits: In having few donors, the study represented limited genetic and exposure-history diversity.

The V gene is TRBV7-3, the J gene TRBJ2-1; D is perhaps TRBD2 (6 bases). The sequenced sample consisted of PBMCs. The sequence came from a woman aged 40 to 50 in good health. Some clones in this sample may be carry-over from other donors' samples. In DNA form, the CDR3 reads TGTGCCAGCGGGGCTAGCGCAGCCTACAATGAGCAGTTCTTC. It encodes CASGASAAYNEQFF.